What follows are 19 T cell receptor beta chains derived from one specimen sequenced in a study of T cell responses to AZD1222 COVID-19 vaccine (TCRdb year 2021). According to the study, the label for this sample's time point signals: about 28 days (+/-7) after the second vaccine dose. Receptors were amplified or captured by the immunoSEQ multiplex PCR assay. In TCRdb, the immuneACCESS table is reduced to in-frame sequences with V and J assigned. These tables do not hold every clone; where another copy was compared, an unresolved V gene accounts for under half, and the others remain unexplained. The sample table shows around 140,000 clones, and 91% are seen once. The leading ten clones occupy 1.9% of the sample. Material: peripheral blood, obtained 28 days after the second AZD1222 dose. These receptors came from an adult who received the AZD1222 COVID-19 vaccine.

This sequence joins TRBV18 and TRBJ2-7; TRBD1 matches 12 bases. The CDR3 contains 17 residues. The germline V gene has CDR1 KGHSH and CDR2 LQKENI. Trimming took 3 bases from V and 5 from J; bases not matched to a gene: 11. CDR3 coding DNA: TGTGCCAGCTCACCCCGGGACAGGGGGCGAGAGCGCAACGAGCAGTACTTC. This codes for CASSPRDRGRERNEQYF.

The CDR3 loop is CACTAGSTDTQYF. The CDR3, as DNA: TGTGCCTGTACAGCGGGTAGCACAGATACGCAGTATTTT. This rearrangement joins TRBV30 to TRBJ2-3, with D tentatively TRBD2 (6 bases). Trimming took 6 bases from V and 0 from J, leaving 10 bases between them. Per the germline V gene, CDR1 is GTSNPN and CDR2 is SVGIG (reference sequence). There are 13 residues in the CDR3.

The CDR3 nucleotides are TGTGCCAGCAGCTCAAGGACTAGCGGGAGCCCAGATACGCAGTATTTT. Its translation is CASSSRTSGSPDTQYF. The rearrangement uses TRBV7-2 and TRBJ2-3; 13 bases are shared with TRBD2. CDR1 and CDR2 from the germline V gene are SGHTA and FQGNSA. The V segment lost 4 bases and the J segment 4 bases; nucleotides outside the gene matches: 5. CDR3 length: 16 residues.

The chain recombines TRBV5-4 with TRBJ1-4; 8 bases agree with TRBD1. With V trimmed by 4 bases and J by 8 bases, 7 bases remained unmatched. Germline values: CDR1 SGHNT, CDR2 YYREEE (reference sequence). The CDR3 sequence is 14 residues long. CDR3 residues: CASSPGGAGEKLFF. In DNA form, the CDR3 reads TGTGCCAGCAGCCCAGGGGGCGCGGGAGAAAAACTGTTTTTT.

The CDR3 nucleotides are TGTGCCAGCAGTGCCCGCCCCTCCGGGGGCGAAGAGACCCAGTACTTC. Amino acid sequence: CASSARPSGGEETQYF. The chain uses TRBV2 and TRBJ2-5; tentatively, D is TRBD1 or TRBD2 (6 bases each). Germline values: CDR1 SNHLY, CDR2 FYNNEI. V shed 4 bases and J shed 3 bases, with 18 bases lying between them. CDR3 length: 16 residues.

The V gene is TRBV7-9, the J gene TRBJ1-1; D uncertain. CDR3 length equals 15 residues. Germline values: CDR1 SEHNR, CDR2 FQNEAQ (reference sequence). V lost 1 base and J 4 bases, leaving 13 bases between the germline ends. CDR3 nucleotide sequence: TGTGCCAGCAGCTTAGATGTCCGTTTGGGCACTGAAGCTTTCTTT. Protein product: CASSLDVRLGTEAFF.

The chain is built from TRBV2 and TRBJ2-5; unclear D gene. CDR1 is SNHLY and CDR2 is FYNNEI in the germline V gene. The germline V and J ends were trimmed by 10 bases and 1 base, with 16 bases remaining between them. There are 14 residues in the CDR3. CDR3 residues: CATSGSHVQETQYF. The CDR3 bases are TGTGCCACGTCCGGGTCACACGTCCAAGAGACCCAGTACTTC.

J is TRBJ2-1 and V is TRBV7-9; D might be TRBD2 (5 bases). The CDR3 totals 19 residues. V was cut by 7 bases and J by 4 bases, with 29 bases left in between. CDR1 SEHNR and CDR2 FQNEAQ come from the germline V gene (reference sequence). This CDR3 reads CASTIPSLLALTGYNEQFF. The CDR3 nucleotides read TGTGCCAGCACCATCCCATCCTTATTAGCGTTAACGGGATACAATGAGCAGTTCTTC.

This sequence joins TRBV5-8 and TRBJ2-7, with D maybe TRBD2 (6 bases). V was shortened by 2 bases and J by 1 base, with 13 bases between the two germline ends. CDR1 and CDR2 from the germline V gene are SGHTS and YDEGEE. The CDR3 is 15 residues long. The CDR3 bases are TGTGCCAGCAGCTTCGCGGGGTCCGGGTCCTACGAGCAGTACGTC. Protein: CASSFAGSGSYEQYV.

J is TRBJ1-4 and V is TRBV25-1; D is perhaps TRBD1 (5 bases). Germline V gene sequence: CDR1 MGHDK, CDR2 SYGVNS. CDR3 length: 15 amino acids. With 0 bases removed from V and 4 bases from J, the gap between germline ends came to 9 bases. The CDR3 reads CASSEYAGDNEKLFF. The CDR3 nucleotides are TGTGCCAGCAGTGAATATGCGGGGGATAATGAAAAACTGTTTTTT.

V and J are TRBV2 and TRBJ2-3, with D possibly matching TRBD2 (6 bases). V shed 5 bases and J shed 3 bases, with 18 bases lying between them. The CDR3 totals 16 residues. Germline values: CDR1 SNHLY, CDR2 FYNNEI. The CDR3 region has the DNA TGTGCCAGCAGTCAAGGCCTAGCGACCCGAACAGATACGCAGTATTTT. Translating gives CASSQGLATRTDTQYF.

The chain couples TRBV5-4 to TRBJ1-2; a possible D gene is TRBD1 (5 bases). The CDR3 sequence is 16 residues long. The V gene's germline CDR1 is SGHNT and CDR2 YYREEE (reference sequence). V lost 0 bases to trimming and J lost 4 bases, with 16 bases between them. The CDR3 coding sequence is TGTGCCAGCAGCTTGGGACAGACATCTCAAGCCTATGGCTACACCTTC. This encodes CASSLGQTSQAYGYTF.

The J gene is TRBJ2-7, the V gene TRBV2; D might be TRBD1 (5 bases). V lost 5 bases and J 1 base, leaving 9 bases between the germline ends. The germline CDR1 and CDR2 sequences are SNHLY and FYNNEI. This CDR3 is built from 13 residues. The CDR3 spells CASSPRTSYEQYF. Here the CDR3 DNA reads TGTGCCAGCAGTCCCAGGACATCCTACGAGCAGTACTTC.

This chain uses TRBV5-4 with TRBJ2-7, with D possibly called TRBD1 or TRBD2 (5 bases each). Deletions cut 4 bases from V and 0 bases from J, with 14 bases between. Germline CDR1 reads SGHNT; CDR2 reads YYREEE (reference sequence). The CDR3 contains 15 residues. CDR3 protein: CASSRGPSSSYEQYV. DNA of the CDR3: TGTGCCAGCAGCCGGGGACCGTCGAGCTCCTACGAGCAGTACGTC.

This rearrangement joins TRBV29-1 to TRBJ2-5; 10 bases line up with TRBD2. Per germline, CDR1 SQVTM and CDR2 ANQGSEA. This CDR3 comprises 13 residues. Germline trimming cut 6 bases from V and 1 base from J; bases unmatched to any gene: 2. The CDR3 bases are TGCAGCGTGTGGACTAGCGGCCAAGAGACCCAGTACTTC. Protein: CSVWTSGQETQYF.

The genes are TRBV29-1 and TRBJ2-1; 10 bases match TRBD2. V lost 6 bases to trimming and J lost 8 bases; unmatched junction nucleotides: 4. The CDR3 sequence is 12 residues long. Germline V gives CDR1 SQVTM, CDR2 ANQGSEA. The CDR3 loop reads CSVLAGAHEQFF. DNA for the CDR3: TGCAGCGTCCTAGCGGGAGCCCATGAGCAGTTCTTC.

The rearrangement uses TRBV6-4 and TRBJ2-2; D gene ambiguous. The CDR3 extends over 15 amino acids. V shed 2 bases and J shed 5 bases, with 12 bases lying between them. CDR1 and CDR2 from the germline V gene are MRHNA and SNTAGT. The CDR3 region is CASSDPARQTGELFF. Here the CDR3 DNA reads TGTGCCAGCAGTGACCCAGCGCGTCAGACCGGGGAGCTGTTTTTT.

The CDR3 region is CASSLRGTTVSPLHF. In nucleotides, the CDR3 is TGTGCCAGCAGCTTACGGGGGACAACGGTTTCACCCCTCCACTTT. The chain has TRBV7-9 and TRBJ1-6; the D gene is possibly TRBD1 (6 bases). Trimming stripped 2 bases from V and 9 bases from J, with 14 bases between. Looked up from germline, CDR1 is SEHNR and CDR2 is FQNEAQ (reference sequence). The CDR3 extends over 15 amino acids. The full variable domain, in which reference TRBV7-9 and TRBJ1-6 provide the parts outside the CDR3, is DTGVSQNPRHKITKRGQNVTFRCDPISEHNRLYWYRQTLGQGPEFLTYFQNEAQLEKSRLLSDRFSAERPKGSFSTLEIQRTEQGDSAMYLCASSLRGTTVSPLHFGNGTRLTVT.

The chain joins TRBV30 to TRBJ2-3; unclear D gene. The CDR3 totals 14 residues. The germline CDR1 and CDR2 sequences are GTSNPN and SVGIG (reference sequence). Trimming took off 1 base at V and 6 bases at J, with 14 bases between the two ends. CDR3 sequence reads: CAWSGAPIVDTQYF. The CDR3 DNA reads as TGTGCCTGGAGTGGAGCCCCTATCGTGGATACGCAGTATTTT.